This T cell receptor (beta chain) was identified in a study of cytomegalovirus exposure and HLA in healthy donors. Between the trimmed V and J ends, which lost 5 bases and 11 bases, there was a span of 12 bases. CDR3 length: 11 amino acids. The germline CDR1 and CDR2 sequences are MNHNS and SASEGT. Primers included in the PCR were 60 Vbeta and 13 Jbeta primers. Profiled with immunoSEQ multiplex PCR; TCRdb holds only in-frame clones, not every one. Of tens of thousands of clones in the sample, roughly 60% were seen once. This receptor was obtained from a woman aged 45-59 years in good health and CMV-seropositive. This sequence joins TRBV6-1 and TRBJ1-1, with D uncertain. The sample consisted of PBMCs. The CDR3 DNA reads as TGTGCCAGCAGTTACAGCGGTAAGGCTTTCTTT. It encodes CASSYSGKAFF.